This T cell receptor beta chain stems from a study of blood T cell repertoires in COVID-19. Study-wide context: Samples taken during acute and convalescent COVID-19 were collected in the United States, Italy and Spain. PBMCs, B-cell-depleted T cells, or T cells provided the cDNA or gDNA that made up the material.

Original analysis: Using reference gene primer amplification, nucleated cell counts were estimated. Sequenced by immunoSEQ multiplex PCR; TCRdb stores in-frame clones only, minus some. V, J and clone size were drawn from that table, and D and trimming were deduced from the DNA. The table lists 100,000 to 150,000 clones, roughly 88% of them singletons. This clonotype was obtained from a man aged 50-60 years with acute or convalescent COVID-19. The sample was peripheral blood.

As DNA, the CDR3 is TGTGCCAGCAGCCCGGCCGGGACAGGGGGTCAGCCCCAGCATTTT. Its translation: CASSPAGTGGQPQHF. The rearrangement joins TRBV28 to TRBJ1-5, with TRBD1 matching over 11 bases. Germline CDR1 reads MDHEN; CDR2 reads SYDVKM. The CDR3 runs 15 residues. The V gene end was trimmed by 6 bases and the J gene end by 6 bases; junction bases not matched to a gene: 7.